The next 24 T cell receptor beta chains were all read from a single sample in a study of blood T cell repertoires in COVID-19. Using immunoSEQ multiplex PCR, the repertoire was profiled, and TCRdb retains in-frame clones only, with some absent. The sample shows some 100,000 clones, over 80% of them seen only once. Material: peripheral blood. The receptor source for this set is a woman aged 60-75 years with acute or convalescent COVID-19.

The chain couples TRBV19 to TRBJ1-2; 9 positions match TRBD1. There are 13 residues in the CDR3. The V gene's germline CDR1 is LNHDA and CDR2 SQIVND (reference sequence). Trimming removed 5 bases from V and 7 bases from J; junction bases left unmatched: 5. CDR3 nucleotides: TGTGCCAGTAGTCCCACAGGGGGCAGTGGCTACACCTTC. Translated: CASSPTGGSGYTF. The whole variable domain, remainder taken from reference TRBV19 and TRBJ1-2, is DGGITQSPKYLFRKEGQNVTLSCEQNLNHDAMYWYRQDPGQGLRLIYYSQIVNDFQKGDIAEGYSVSREKKESFPLTVTSAQKNPTAFYLCASSPTGGSGYTFGSGTRLTVV.

This clone showed up just once. CDR3 DNA sequence: TGTGCCAGCAGCCGGGGGGGTGGACTCCCAGCCGGGGAGCTGTTTTTT. Translated, it gives CASSRGGGLPAGELFF. The V call is TRBV5-4, the J call TRBJ2-2, with 8 bases matching TRBD2. Trimming cost V 4 bases and J 6 bases; bases outside gene matches: 11. CDR3 length: 16 residues. Looked up from germline, CDR1 is SGHNT and CDR2 is YYREEE (reference sequence).

This clone was observed a single time. CDR3 residues: CASGDRGGQPQHF. As DNA, the CDR3 is TGCGCCAGCGGGGACAGGGGAGGACAGCCCCAGCATTTT. The V call is TRBV10-2, the J call TRBJ1-5; 10 nucleotides agree with TRBD1. The CDR3 is 13 amino acids. Germline V gene sequence: CDR1 WSHSY, CDR2 SAAADI. V lost 8 bases, J lost 7 bases, and 5 bases stayed unmatched.

The V call is TRBV11-2, the J call TRBJ2-2; D is unclear. Trimming took 3 bases from V and 0 from J, leaving 5 bases between them. The germline gives CDR1 SGHAT, CDR2 FQNNGV. CDR3 length: 14 amino acids. As DNA, the CDR3 is TGTGCCAGCAGCTTCGAGCCGAACACCGGGGAGCTGTTTTTT. It is translated as CASSFEPNTGELFF.

The chain recombines TRBV29-1 with TRBJ1-2, with 7 bases that match TRBD1. This CDR3 has 13 residues. CDR1 is SQVTM, CDR2 ANQGSEA, per germline. Trimming took 5 bases from V and 6 from J; bases not matched to a gene: 9. CDR3 residues: CSVLLDRRDGYTF. The CDR3 region has the DNA TGCAGCGTTCTCCTGGACAGGAGGGATGGCTACACCTTC.

The rearrangement uses TRBV27 and TRBJ1-2, with TRBD1 matching over 8 bases. The CDR3 has 15 residues. With 5 bases clipped from V and 1 base from J, the junction kept 6 bases outside the gene matches. Germline V gene data show CDR1 as MNHEY and CDR2 as SMNVEV (reference sequence). The CDR3 DNA reads TGTGCCAGCAGTAGGACAGGGCTGGATAACTATGGCTACACCTTC. Translating it yields CASSRTGLDNYGYTF.

The gene calls are TRBV28 and TRBJ2-7; 7 nucleotides match TRBD1. Germline V gene data show CDR1 as MDHEN and CDR2 as SYDVKM. The length of the CDR3 is 16 residues. Trimming at V came to 8 bases and at J to 4 bases, leaving 17 bases not matched to a gene. This CDR3 is CASWPGTGQPAYEQYF. As DNA, the CDR3 is TGTGCCAGCTGGCCGGGGACGGGACAGCCCGCATACGAGCAGTACTTC.

The genes are TRBV16 and TRBJ2-3, with TRBD2 matching 8 bases. Germline trimming cut 1 base from V and 0 bases from J; bases unmatched to any gene: 12. In germline, CDR1 is KGHSY, CDR2 FQNENV. CDR3 length: 19 amino acids. The CDR3 DNA reads TGTGCCAGCAGCCAATACCCAGAAACTAGCGGTACTAGCACAGATACGCAGTATTTT. This encodes CASSQYPETSGTSTDTQYF. The full variable domain, with the rest looked up from reference TRBV16 and TRBJ2-3, is GEEVAQTPKHLVRGEGQKAKLYCAPIKGHSYVFWYQQVLKNEFKFLISFQNENVFDETGMPKERFSAKCLPNSPCSLEIQATKLEDSAVYFCASSQYPETSGTSTDTQYFGPGTRLTVL.

This clone came up once. This chain's CDR3 is CASSLKKLRTDTQYF. The CDR3, as DNA: TGTGCCAGCAGCTTGAAGAAGCTTCGTACAGATACGCAGTATTTT. This chain connects TRBV5-4 to TRBJ2-3, with D unclear. The CDR3 sequence is 15 residues long. V was clipped by 1 base and J by 3 bases, with 12 bases between them. CDR1 is SGHNT, CDR2 YYREEE, per germline (reference sequence).

This clone was recorded once. The CDR3 sequence: CATVAGWFQTEAFF. The CDR3, as DNA: TGTGCCACGGTGGCAGGGTGGTTTCAGACTGAAGCTTTCTTT. The chain combines TRBV6-5 with TRBJ1-1, with a tentative D call TRBD1 (5 bases). From germline, CDR1 is MNHEY and CDR2 SVGAGI. The V end was cut by 10 bases, the J end by 5 bases, with 20 bases between. The CDR3 has 14 residues.

The chain is built from TRBV7-6 and TRBJ1-1; weak D call: TRBD1 (5 bases). V dropped 4 bases and J dropped 4 bases, with 16 bases sitting between them. From germline, CDR1 is SGHVS and CDR2 FNYEAQ. CDR3 length: 15 residues. CDR3 nucleotide sequence: TGTGCCAGCAGCTCCCAATCCGACAGTTCCACTGAAGCTTTCTTT. This codes for CASSSQSDSSTEAFF. Together with reference TRBV7-6 and TRBJ1-1, the CDR3 gives the full variable domain: GAGVSQSPRYKVTKRGQDVALRCDPISGHVSLYWYRQALGQGPEFLTYFNYEAQQDKSGLPNDRFSAERPEGSISTLTIQRTEQRDSAMYRCASSSQSDSSTEAFFGQGTRLTVV.

The CDR3 spells CASSHTVDSGNTIYF. The CDR3, as DNA: TGTGCCAGCAGCCACACGGTAGACTCTGGAAACACCATATATTTT. The chain combines TRBV3-1 (or the pseudogene TRBV3-2) with TRBJ1-3; D ambiguous. This CDR3 has 15 amino acids. Germline CDR1 and CDR2: LGHDT and YNNKEL (reference sequence). V was clipped by 3 bases and J by 0 bases, with 9 bases between them.

This chain connects TRBV28 to TRBJ2-7; D not certain. Per the germline V gene, CDR1 is MDHEN and CDR2 is SYDVKM. Trimming left V 5 bases short and J 7 bases short, with 21 bases between. The CDR3 has 15 residues. The CDR3 DNA sequence: TGTGCCAGCAGTCCTCCAACCTGGTCGGCGCGGGAGCAGTACTTC. Translating gives CASSPPTWSAREQYF.

In its sample, this clone was seen a few times. The gene calls are TRBV3-1 (or the pseudogene TRBV3-2) and TRBJ2-2; no definite D call. Germline CDR1 and CDR2: LGHDT and YNNKEL (reference sequence). The CDR3 has 17 residues. V lost 1 base to trimming and J lost 4 bases, with 16 bases between them. CDR3 region: CASSQVWRSGGTGELFF. The CDR3, as DNA: TGTGCCAGCAGCCAAGTCTGGCGGAGTGGTGGCACCGGGGAGCTGTTTTTT.

This clone has only a few counts. V and J are TRBV28 and TRBJ2-3, with 7 bases aligning to TRBD1. Germline V gives CDR1 MDHEN, CDR2 SYDVKM. The length of the CDR3 is 13 residues. V dropped 6 bases and J dropped 3; count of bases not matched to a gene: 3. The CDR3 loop reads CASRKQGTDTQYF. CDR3 DNA: TGTGCCAGCAGGAAACAGGGGACAGATACGCAGTATTTT.

This chain joins TRBV18 and TRBJ2-3; 7 positions match TRBD1. This CDR3 region has 14 residues. Germline loops: CDR1 KGHSH, CDR2 LQKENI. V was pared by 3 bases and J by 6 bases, with 6 bases of the junction left unmatched. CDR3 in amino acids: CASSPTGTGDTQYF. CDR3 DNA sequence: TGTGCCAGCTCACCGACAGGGACGGGCGATACGCAGTATTTT.

CDR3 sequence reads: CASSAGTGAFEQYF. The CDR3 nucleotides are TGTGCCAGCAGCGCCGGGACAGGGGCTTTCGAGCAGTACTTC. The rearrangement links TRBV9 to TRBJ2-7; 10 nucleotides line up with TRBD1. The CDR3 sequence is 14 residues long. Unmatched junction bases numbered 6, after V lost 3 bases and J lost 6 bases. Germline loops: CDR1 SGDLS, CDR2 YYNGEE.

In nucleotides, the CDR3 is TGCGCCAGCACCCGATCGGGAATTTCTCAGCCCCAGCATTTT. This sequence encodes CASTRSGISQPQHF. This sequence joins TRBV10-2 and TRBJ1-5; D unresolved. Germline CDR1 and CDR2: WSHSY and SAAADI. The V and J ends lost 7 bases and 6 bases respectively, with 16 bases between them. This CDR3 has 14 amino acids.

The chain recombines TRBV28 with TRBJ1-2; D is possibly TRBD1 (6 bases). Germline CDR1 reads MDHEN; CDR2 reads SYDVKM. Trimming left V 5 bases short and J 2 bases short, with 15 bases between. This CDR3 is built from 15 residues. CDR3 protein: CASSTTIQGNYGYTF. The CDR3 DNA reads TGTGCCAGCAGTACGACAATACAGGGAAACTATGGCTACACCTTC.

This clone was observed a handful of times. The J gene is TRBJ1-2, the V gene TRBV27; 7 nucleotides match TRBD1. With 0 bases clipped from V and 7 bases from J, the junction kept 5 bases outside the gene matches. The germline CDR1 and CDR2 sequences are MNHEY and SMNVEV (reference sequence). CDR3 length equals 14 residues. The CDR3 DNA reads TGTGCCAGCAGTTTATCGCGAGGGGGCCTTGGCTACACCTTC. This encodes CASSLSRGGLGYTF.

The rearrangement links TRBV30 to TRBJ1-2; tentative D call: TRBD1 (6 bases). The CDR3 runs to 13 residues. V was cut by 8 bases and J by 0 bases, with 13 bases left in between. Germline V gene lookup returns CDR1 GTSNPN and CDR2 SVGIG (reference sequence). This CDR3 reads CASNQGSNYGYTF. In nucleotides, the CDR3 is TGTGCCAGCAATCAGGGGTCTAACTATGGCTACACCTTC.

This chain uses TRBV2 with TRBJ2-1, with 9 bases aligning to TRBD2. Germline V gene sequence: CDR1 SNHLY, CDR2 FYNNEI. CDR3 size: 13 residues. V lost 6 bases to trimming and J lost 9 bases; unmatched junction nucleotides: 6. The chain's CDR3 is CASRERGAVEQFF. In DNA form, the CDR3 reads TGTGCCAGCAGGGAGCGGGGGGCGGTTGAGCAGTTCTTC.

This sequence joins TRBV19 and TRBJ1-1; the D is unclear. Trimming took 7 bases from V and 0 from J, leaving 9 bases between them. Germline CDR1 is LNHDA and CDR2 is SQIVND (reference sequence). This CDR3 comprises 13 residues. CDR3 loop: CASKNPMNTEAFF. Written as DNA, the CDR3 is TGTGCCAGTAAAAATCCTATGAACACTGAAGCTTTCTTT.

J is TRBJ2-7 and V is TRBV2, with a possible D match to TRBD1 (6 bases). The germline V and J ends were trimmed by 8 bases and 3 bases, with 14 bases remaining between them. The CDR3 has 13 amino acids. Germline V lookup: CDR1 SNHLY, CDR2 FYNNEI. CDR3 region: CASGQGRGYEQYF. The CDR3 DNA follows: TGTGCCAGCGGTCAGGGGCGCGGCTACGAGCAGTACTTC.